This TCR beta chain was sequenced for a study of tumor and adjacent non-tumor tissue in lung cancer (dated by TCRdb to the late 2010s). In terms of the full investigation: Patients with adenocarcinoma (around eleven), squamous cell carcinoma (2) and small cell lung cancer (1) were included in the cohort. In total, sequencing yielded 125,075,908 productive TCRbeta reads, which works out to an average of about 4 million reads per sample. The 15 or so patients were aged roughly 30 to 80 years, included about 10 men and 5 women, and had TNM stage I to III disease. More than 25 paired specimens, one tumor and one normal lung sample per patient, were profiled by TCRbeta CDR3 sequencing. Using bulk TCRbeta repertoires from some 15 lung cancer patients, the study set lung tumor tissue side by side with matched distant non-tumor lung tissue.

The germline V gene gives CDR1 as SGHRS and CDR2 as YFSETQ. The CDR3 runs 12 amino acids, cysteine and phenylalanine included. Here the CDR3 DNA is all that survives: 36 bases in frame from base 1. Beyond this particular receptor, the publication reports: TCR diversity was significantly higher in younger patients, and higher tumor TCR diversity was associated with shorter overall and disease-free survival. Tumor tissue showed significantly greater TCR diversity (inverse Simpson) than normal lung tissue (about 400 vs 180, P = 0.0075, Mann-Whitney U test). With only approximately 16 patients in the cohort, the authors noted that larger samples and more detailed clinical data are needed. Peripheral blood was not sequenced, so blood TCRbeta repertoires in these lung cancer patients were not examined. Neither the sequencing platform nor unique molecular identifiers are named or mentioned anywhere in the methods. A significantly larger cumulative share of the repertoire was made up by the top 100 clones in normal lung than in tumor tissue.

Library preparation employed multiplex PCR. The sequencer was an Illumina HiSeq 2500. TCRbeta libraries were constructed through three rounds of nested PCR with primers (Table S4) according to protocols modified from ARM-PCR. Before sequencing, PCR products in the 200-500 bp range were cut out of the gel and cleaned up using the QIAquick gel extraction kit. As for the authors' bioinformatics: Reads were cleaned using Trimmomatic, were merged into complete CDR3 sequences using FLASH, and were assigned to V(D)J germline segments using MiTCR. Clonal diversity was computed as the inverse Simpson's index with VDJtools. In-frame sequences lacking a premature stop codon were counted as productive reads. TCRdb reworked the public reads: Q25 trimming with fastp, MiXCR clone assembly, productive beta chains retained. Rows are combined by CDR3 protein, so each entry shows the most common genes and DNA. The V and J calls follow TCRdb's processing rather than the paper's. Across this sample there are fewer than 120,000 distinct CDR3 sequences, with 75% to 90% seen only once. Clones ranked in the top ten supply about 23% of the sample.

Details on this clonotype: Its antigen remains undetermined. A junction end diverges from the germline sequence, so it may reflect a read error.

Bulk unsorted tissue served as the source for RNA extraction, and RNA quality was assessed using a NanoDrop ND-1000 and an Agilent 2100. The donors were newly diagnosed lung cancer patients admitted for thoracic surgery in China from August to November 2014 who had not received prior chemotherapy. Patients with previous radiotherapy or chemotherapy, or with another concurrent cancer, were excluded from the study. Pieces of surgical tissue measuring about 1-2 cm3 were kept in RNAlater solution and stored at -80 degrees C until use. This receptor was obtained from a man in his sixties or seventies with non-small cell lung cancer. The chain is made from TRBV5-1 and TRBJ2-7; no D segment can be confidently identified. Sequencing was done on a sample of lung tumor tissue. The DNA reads TGCGCCAGTAGCCCCGGTTTCTACGATCAGTACTTC. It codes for CASSPGFYDQYF.